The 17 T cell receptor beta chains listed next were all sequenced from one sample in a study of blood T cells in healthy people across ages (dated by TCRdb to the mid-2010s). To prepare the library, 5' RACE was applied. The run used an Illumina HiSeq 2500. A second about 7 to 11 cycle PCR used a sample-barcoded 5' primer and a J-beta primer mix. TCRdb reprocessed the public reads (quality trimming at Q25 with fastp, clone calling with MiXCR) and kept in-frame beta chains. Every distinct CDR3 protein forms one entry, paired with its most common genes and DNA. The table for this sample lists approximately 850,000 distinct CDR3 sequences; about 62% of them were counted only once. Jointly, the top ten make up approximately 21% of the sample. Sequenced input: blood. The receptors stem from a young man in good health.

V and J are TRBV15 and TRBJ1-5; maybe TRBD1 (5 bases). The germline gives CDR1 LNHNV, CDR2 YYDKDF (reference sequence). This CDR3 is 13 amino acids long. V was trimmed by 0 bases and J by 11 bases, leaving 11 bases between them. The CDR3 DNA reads TGTGCCACCAGCAGAGATCAGGGTGCTACCCAGCATTTT. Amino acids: CATSRDQGATQHF.

The CDR3 loop reads CSARKPGLAGRFETQYF. DNA for the CDR3: TGCAGTGCGCGAAAACCGGGACTAGCGGGGAGGTTTGAGACCCAGTACTTC. The gene calls are TRBV20-1 and TRBJ2-7, with 13 bases lining up with TRBD2. TRBJ2-5 explains the end of the DNA better; the J call may be wrong. This CDR3 has 17 amino acids. Germline CDR1 is DFQATT and CDR2 is SNEGSKA (reference sequence).

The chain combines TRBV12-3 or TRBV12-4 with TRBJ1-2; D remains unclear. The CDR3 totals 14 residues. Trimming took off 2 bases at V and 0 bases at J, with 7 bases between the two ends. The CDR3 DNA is TGTGCCAGCAGTTTACAGAGAGCTAACTATGGCTACACCTTC. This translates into CASSLQRANYGYTF.

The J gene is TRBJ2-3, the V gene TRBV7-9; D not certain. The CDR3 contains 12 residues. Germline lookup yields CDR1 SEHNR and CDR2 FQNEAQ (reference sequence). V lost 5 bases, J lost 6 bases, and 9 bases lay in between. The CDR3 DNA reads TGTGCCAGCAGCACTCAATTGGATACGCAGTATTTT. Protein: CASSTQLDTQYF.

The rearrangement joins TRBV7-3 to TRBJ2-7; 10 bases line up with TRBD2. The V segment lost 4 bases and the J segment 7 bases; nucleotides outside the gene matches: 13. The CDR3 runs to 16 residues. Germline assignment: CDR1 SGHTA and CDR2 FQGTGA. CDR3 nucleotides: TGTGCCAGCAGCTCCTCTAGCGGGAGTTATTACAGTGAGCAGTACTTC. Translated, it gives CASSSSSGSYYSEQYF.

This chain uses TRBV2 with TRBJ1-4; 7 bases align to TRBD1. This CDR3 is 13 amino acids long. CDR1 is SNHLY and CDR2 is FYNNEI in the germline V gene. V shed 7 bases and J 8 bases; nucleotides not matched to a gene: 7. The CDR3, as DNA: TGTGCCAGCAACGGTCCACAGGGGGAAAAACTGTTTTTT. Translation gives CASNGPQGEKLFF.

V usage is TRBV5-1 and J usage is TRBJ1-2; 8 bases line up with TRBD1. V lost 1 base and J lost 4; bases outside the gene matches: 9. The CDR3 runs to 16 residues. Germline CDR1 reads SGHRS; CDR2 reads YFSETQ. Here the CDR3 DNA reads TGCGCCAGCAGCTTGTATCTGGGGGGACAGGTCTATGGCTACACCTTC. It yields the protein CASSLYLGGQVYGYTF.

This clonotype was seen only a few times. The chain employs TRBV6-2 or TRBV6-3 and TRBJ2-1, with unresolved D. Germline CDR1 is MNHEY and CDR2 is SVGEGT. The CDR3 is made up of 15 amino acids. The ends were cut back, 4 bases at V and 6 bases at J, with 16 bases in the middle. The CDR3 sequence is CASSSPPGFVNEQFF. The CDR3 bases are TGTGCCAGCAGTTCCCCGCCGGGCTTTGTCAATGAGCAGTTCTTC.

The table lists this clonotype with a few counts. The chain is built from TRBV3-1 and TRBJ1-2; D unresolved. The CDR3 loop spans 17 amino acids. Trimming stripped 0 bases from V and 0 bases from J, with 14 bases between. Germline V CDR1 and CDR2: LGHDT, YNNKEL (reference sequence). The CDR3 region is CASSQDQVGKANYGYTF. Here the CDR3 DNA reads TGTGCCAGCAGCCAAGATCAGGTCGGAAAAGCTAACTATGGCTACACCTTC.

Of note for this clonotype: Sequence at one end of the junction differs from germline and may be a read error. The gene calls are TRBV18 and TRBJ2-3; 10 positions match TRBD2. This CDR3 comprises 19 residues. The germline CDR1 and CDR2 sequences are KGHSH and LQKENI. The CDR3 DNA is TGTGCCAGTTCACCAGTACTAGCGGGACCCCACCCCTATCCAGATACGCAGTATTTT. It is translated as CASSPVLAGPHPYPDTQYF.

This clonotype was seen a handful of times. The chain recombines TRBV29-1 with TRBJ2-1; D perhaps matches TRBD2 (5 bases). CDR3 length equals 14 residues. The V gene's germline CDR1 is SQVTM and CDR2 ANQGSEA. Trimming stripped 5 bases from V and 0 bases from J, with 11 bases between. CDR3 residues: CSVSSGSSYNEQFF. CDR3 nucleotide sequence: TGCAGCGTTTCGTCGGGGAGCTCCTACAATGAGCAGTTCTTC.

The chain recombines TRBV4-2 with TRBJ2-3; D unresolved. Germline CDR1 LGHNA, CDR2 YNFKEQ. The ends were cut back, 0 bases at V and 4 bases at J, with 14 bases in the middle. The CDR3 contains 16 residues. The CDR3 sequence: CASSQEATAGPDTQYF. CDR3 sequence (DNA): TGTGCCAGCAGCCAAGAGGCAACTGCCGGTCCAGATACGCAGTATTTT.

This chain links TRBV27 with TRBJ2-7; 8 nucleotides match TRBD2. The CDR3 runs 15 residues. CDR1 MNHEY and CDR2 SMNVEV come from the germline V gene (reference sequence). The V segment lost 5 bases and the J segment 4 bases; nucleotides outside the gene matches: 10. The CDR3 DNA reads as TGTGCCAGCAGTCGTACCGGACTAGCTATGTACGAGCAGTACTTC. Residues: CASSRTGLAMYEQYF.

CDR3 region: CSARDRGTGATSGYTF. The CDR3 nucleotides read TGCAGTGCTAGAGATCGGGGGACGGGAGCTACGAGTGGCTACACCTTC. The chain links TRBV20-1 to TRBJ1-2; D perhaps matches TRBD1 (5 bases). V lost 0 bases and J 7 bases, leaving 21 bases between the germline ends. Germline V CDR1 and CDR2: DFQATT, SNEGSKA (reference sequence). The CDR3 totals 16 residues.

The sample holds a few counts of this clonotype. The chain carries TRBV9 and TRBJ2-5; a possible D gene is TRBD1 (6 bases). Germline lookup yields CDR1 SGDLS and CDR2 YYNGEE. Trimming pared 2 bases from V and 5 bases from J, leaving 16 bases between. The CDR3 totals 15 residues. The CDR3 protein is CASSVGASHRETQYF. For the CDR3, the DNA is TGTGCCAGCAGCGTGGGGGCTAGTCATCGGGAGACCCAGTACTTC. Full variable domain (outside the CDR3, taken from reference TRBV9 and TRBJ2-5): DSGVTQTPKHLITATGQRVTLRCSPRSGDLSVYWYQQSLDQGLQFLIQYYNGEERAKGNILERFSAQQFPDLHSELNLSSLELGDSALYFCASSVGASHRETQYFGPGTRLLVL.

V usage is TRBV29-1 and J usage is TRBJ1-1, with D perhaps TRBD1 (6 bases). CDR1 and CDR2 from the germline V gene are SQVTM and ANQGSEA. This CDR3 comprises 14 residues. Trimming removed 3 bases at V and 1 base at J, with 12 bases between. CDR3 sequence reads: CSVDRGLTNTEAFF. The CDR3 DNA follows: TGCAGCGTTGACAGGGGCCTTACGAACACTGAAGCTTTCTTT. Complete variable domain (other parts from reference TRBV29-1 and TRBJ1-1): SAVISQKPSRDICQRGTSLTIQCQVDSQVTMMFWYRQQPGQSLTLIATANQGSEATYESGFVIDKFPISRPNLTFSTLTVSNMSPEDSSIYLCSVDRGLTNTEAFFGQGTRLTVV.

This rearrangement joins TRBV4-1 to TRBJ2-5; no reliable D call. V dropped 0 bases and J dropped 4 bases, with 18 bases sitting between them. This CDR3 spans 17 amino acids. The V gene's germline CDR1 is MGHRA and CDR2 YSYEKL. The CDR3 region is CASSQEVLAPLRETQYF. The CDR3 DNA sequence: TGCGCCAGCAGCCAAGAAGTCCTGGCACCCCTAAGAGAGACCCAGTACTTC.